This TCR beta chain emerged from a study of T cell changes during pregnancy in multiple sclerosis. Assay: immunoSEQ multiplex PCR; the TCRdb copy retains only in-frame clones and omits some. The sample yields some 60,000 clones, roughly 93% seen once. The receptor was derived from a female donor with multiple sclerosis, enrolled in a pregnancy study. The material was peripheral blood, obtained after pregnancy.

The CDR3 sequence: CASRPDRGPPYEQYF. The CDR3 DNA reads TGTGCCAGCAGGCCGGACAGGGGGCCTCCCTACGAGCAGTACTTC. The chain has TRBV2 and TRBJ2-7; 11 positions agree with TRBD1. CDR1 is SNHLY and CDR2 is FYNNEI in the germline V gene. The length of the CDR3 is 15 residues. Germline trimming cut 6 bases from V and 2 bases from J; bases unmatched to any gene: 6.